The sequence of this TCR beta chain was determined in a study of cytomegalovirus exposure and HLA in healthy donors. PCR amplification relied on 60 Vbeta primers (plus 13 Jbeta primers). The data were produced by immunoSEQ multiplex PCR, yet TCRdb's version contains in-frame clones alone and is incomplete. The table includes hundreds of thousands of clones, approximately 82% detected once. The CDR3 is 15 residues long. V was pared by 2 bases and J by 1 base, with 2 bases of the junction left unmatched. Germline V lookup: CDR1 SGHRS, CDR2 YFSETQ. The J gene is TRBJ2-7, the V gene TRBV5-1; 11 bases are shared with TRBD2. The sequenced sample consisted of PBMCs. The sequence derives from a middle-aged woman in good health and CMV-seronegative. CDR3 in amino acids: CASSFSGGVSYEQYF. The DNA for the CDR3 is TGCGCCAGCAGCTTTAGCGGGGGGGTATCCTACGAGCAGTACTTC.